The clone carrying this T cell receptor (beta chain) has just a few counts. What it binds is unknown. This sample is drawn from a study of blood T cells in healthy people across ages. Study-wide points: One million T cells yielded diversity estimates that were considered underestimates.

There are 14 residues in the CDR3. With 5 bases removed from V and 3 bases from J, the gap between germline ends came to 10 bases. The use of a sample-barcoded 5' primer and a J-beta primer mix characterized a second PCR of 7 to 11 cycles. Via MiXCR, TCRdb re-called the 5' RACE reads, giving one row per CDR3 protein. Altogether hundreds of thousands of distinct CDR3 sequences are present, about 42% being singletons, with the ten largest covering 15% to 20%. The chain recombines TRBV12-3 or TRBV12-4 with TRBJ1-4; a possible D gene is TRBD1 (5 bases). The TCR sequence derives from a man of 80 years or more in good health. Sequencing used blood. CDR3 amino acids: CASSRTMANEKLFF. The CDR3, as DNA: TGTGCCAGCAGTCGGACAATGGCTAATGAAAAACTGTTTTTT.